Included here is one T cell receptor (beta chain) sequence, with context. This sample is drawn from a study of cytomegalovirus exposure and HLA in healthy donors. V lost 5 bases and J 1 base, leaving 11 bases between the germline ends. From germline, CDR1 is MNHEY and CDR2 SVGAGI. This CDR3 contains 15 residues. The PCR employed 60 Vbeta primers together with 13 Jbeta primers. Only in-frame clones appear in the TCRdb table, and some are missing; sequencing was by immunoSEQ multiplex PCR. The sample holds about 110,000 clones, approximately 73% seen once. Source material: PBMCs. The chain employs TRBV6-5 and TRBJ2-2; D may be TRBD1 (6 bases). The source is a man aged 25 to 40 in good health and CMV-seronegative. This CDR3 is CASSRTGQNTGELFF. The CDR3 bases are TGTGCCAGCAGTCGGACGGGACAGAACACCGGGGAGCTGTTTTTT.